The T cell receptor (beta chain) under discussion was sequenced for a study of blood T cell repertoires in COVID-19. Study-wide background: Spain, Italy and the United States supplied samples that represented acute and convalescent COVID-19. PBMCs, B-cell-depleted T cells, or T cells provided the cDNA or gDNA that made up the material.

This clone was counted once. The CDR3 sequence is 15 residues long. Germline V CDR1 and CDR2: MNHEY, SMNVEV (reference sequence). The germline V and J ends were trimmed by 5 bases and 1 base, with 14 bases remaining between them. Study processing details: Amplification of reference gene primers provided the estimated nucleated cell counts. TCRdb's copy holds only in-frame clones and misses some; the assay was immunoSEQ multiplex PCR. The V and J calls and clone size are taken from that table; D and trimming were inferred from the DNA. The sample includes about 480,000 clones, around nine tenths of them seen just once. Patients at the Seattle site were enrolled during active infection and followed longitudinally.

The rearrangement links TRBV27 to TRBJ1-1, with D maybe TRBD1 (6 bases). The sequence was obtained from a woman in her forties or fifties with COVID-19, enrolled during active disease. Sequencing input: peripheral blood. CDR3 loop: CASSPLDRPNTEAFF. The CDR3 DNA follows: TGTGCCAGCAGTCCCTTGGACAGACCGAACACTGAAGCTTTCTTT.